This TCR beta chain was retrieved from a study of response to subunit inactivated influenza vaccine. The ends were cut back, 0 bases at V and 1 base at J, with 4 bases in the middle. There are 13 residues in the CDR3. Germline CDR1 SGHRS, CDR2 YFSETQ. This clonotype came up many times. Its antigen is currently unknown. Using its own MiXCR run on the RT-PCR reads, TCRdb lists one record per CDR3 protein. The sample shows hundreds of thousands of distinct CDR3 sequences, about an eighth of them seen only once. Findings of the study overall: The authors suggested that few new T cells are recruited per seasonal influenza vaccination.

This specimen consisted of PBMCs from blood, obtained on the day of vaccination. The chain recombines TRBV5-1 with TRBJ1-1; no firm D call. The sequence came from a man between 50 and 59 years old who received an inactivated influenza vaccine. The CDR3 loop reads CASSLGPNTEAFF. CDR3 bases: TGCGCCAGCAGCTTGGGGCCGAACACTGAAGCTTTCTTT.